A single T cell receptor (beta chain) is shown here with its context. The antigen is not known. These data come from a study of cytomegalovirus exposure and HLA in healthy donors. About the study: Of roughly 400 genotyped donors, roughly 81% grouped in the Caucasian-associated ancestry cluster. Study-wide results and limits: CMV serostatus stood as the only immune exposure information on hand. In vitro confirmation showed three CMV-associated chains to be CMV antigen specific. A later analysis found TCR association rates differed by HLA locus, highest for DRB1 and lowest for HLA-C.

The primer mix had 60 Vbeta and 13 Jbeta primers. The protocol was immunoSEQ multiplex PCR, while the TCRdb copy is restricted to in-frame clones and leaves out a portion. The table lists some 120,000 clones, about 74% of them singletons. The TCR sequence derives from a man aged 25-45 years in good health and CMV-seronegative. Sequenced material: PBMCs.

The CDR3 sequence is CASSLGQGDQKLFF. In DNA form, the CDR3 reads TGTGCCAGCTCCCTGGGACAGGGGGATCAAAAACTGTTTTTT. V and J are TRBV18 and TRBJ1-4, with 11 bases identical to TRBD1. There are 14 residues in the CDR3. The trim removed 6 bases at V and 9 bases at J, leaving 6 bases unmatched. Germline CDR1 is KGHSH and CDR2 is LQKENI.